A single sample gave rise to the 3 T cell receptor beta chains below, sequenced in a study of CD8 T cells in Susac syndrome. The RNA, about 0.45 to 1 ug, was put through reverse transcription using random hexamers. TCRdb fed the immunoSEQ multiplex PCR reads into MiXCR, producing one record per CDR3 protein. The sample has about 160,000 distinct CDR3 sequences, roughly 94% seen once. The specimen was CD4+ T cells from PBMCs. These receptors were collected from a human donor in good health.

The CDR3 is CASSLRDQETQYF. The CDR3 DNA follows: TGTGCCAGCAGCTTGAGGGACCAAGAGACCCAGTACTTC. The chain employs TRBV5-4 and TRBJ2-5; no firm D call. The CDR3 totals 13 residues. Trimming stripped 1 base from V and 0 bases from J, with 4 bases between. Germline values: CDR1 SGHNT, CDR2 YYREEE (reference sequence). Supplemented by reference TRBV5-4 and TRBJ2-5, the full variable domain reads ETGVTQSPTHLIKTRGQQVTLRCSSQSGHNTVSWYQQALGQGPQFIFQYYREEENGRGNFPPRFSGLQFPNYSSELNVNALELDDSALYLCASSLRDQETQYFGPGTRLLVL.

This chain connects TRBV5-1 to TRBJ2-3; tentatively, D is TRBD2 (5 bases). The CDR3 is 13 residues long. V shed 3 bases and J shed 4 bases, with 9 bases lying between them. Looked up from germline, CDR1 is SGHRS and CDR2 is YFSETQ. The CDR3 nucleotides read TGCGCCAGCAGCTCGCTACTAGCAGATACGCAGTATTTT. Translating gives CASSSLLADTQYF.

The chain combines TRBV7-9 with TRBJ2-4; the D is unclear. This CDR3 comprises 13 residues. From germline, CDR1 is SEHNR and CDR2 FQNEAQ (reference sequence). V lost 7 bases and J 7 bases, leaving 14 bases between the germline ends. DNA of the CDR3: TGTGCCAGCACCCCTAGGGCAGCGAACATTCAGTACTTC. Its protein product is CASTPRAANIQYF.